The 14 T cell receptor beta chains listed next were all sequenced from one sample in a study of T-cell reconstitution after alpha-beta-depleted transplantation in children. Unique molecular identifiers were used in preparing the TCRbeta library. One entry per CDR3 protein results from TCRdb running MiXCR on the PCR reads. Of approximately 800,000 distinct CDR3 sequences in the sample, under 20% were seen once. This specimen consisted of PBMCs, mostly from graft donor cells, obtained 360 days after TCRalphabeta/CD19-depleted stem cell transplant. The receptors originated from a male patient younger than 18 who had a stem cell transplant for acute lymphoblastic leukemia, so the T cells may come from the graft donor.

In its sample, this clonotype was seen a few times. CDR3 nucleotide sequence: TGTGCCAGCAGCAACTCTACTTTGGCCCCCGGGGAGCTGTTTTTT. Its translation is CASSNSTLAPGELFF. The chain links TRBV21-1 to TRBJ2-2; TRBD2, as called in the table, went unchecked against the DNA. TRBV21-1 is classified as a pseudogene. The CDR3 covers 15 residues.

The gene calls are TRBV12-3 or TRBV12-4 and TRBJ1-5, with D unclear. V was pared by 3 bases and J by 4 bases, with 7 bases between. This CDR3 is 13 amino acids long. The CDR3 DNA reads TGTGCCAGCAGTTTTTTTGGGAATCAGCCCCAGCATTTT. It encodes CASSFFGNQPQHF.

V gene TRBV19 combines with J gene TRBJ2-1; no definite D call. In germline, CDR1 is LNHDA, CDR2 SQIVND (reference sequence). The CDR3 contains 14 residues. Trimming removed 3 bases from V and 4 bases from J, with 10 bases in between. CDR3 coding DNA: TGTGCCAGTAGTATTCTCGGCGGATACAATGAGCAGTTCTTC. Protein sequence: CASSILGGYNEQFF.

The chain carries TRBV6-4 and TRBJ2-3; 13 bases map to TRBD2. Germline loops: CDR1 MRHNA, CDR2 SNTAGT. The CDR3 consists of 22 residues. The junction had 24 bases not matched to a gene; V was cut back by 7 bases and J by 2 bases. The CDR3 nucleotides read TGTGCCAGCATGGAAAGAGCGGGGATCCCGGGACTAGCGGGACTGACCACAGATACGCAGTATTTT. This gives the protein CASMERAGIPGLAGLTTDTQYF.

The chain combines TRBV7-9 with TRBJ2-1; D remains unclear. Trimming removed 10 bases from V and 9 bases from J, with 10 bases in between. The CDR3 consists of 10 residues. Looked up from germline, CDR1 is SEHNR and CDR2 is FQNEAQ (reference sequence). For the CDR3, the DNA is TGTGCCACCGTACATCCTGAGCAGTTCTTC. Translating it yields CATVHPEQFF.

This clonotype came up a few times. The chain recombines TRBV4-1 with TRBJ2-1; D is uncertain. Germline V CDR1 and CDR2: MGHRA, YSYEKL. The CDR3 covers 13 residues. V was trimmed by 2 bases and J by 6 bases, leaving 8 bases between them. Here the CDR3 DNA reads TGCGCCAGCAGCCAACCACCACCCAATGAGCAGTTCTTC. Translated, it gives CASSQPPPNEQFF.

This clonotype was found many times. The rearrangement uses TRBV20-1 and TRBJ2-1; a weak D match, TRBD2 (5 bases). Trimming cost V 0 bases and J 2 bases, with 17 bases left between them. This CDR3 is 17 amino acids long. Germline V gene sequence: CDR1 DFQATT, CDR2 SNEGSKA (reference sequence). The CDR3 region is CSARDPFGLAAYNEQFF. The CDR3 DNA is TGCAGTGCTAGAGATCCTTTCGGCCTAGCAGCCTACAATGAGCAGTTCTTC.

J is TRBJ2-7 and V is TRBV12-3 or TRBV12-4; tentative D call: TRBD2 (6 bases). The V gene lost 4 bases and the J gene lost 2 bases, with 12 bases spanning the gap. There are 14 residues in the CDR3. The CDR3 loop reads CASSSGTLTYEQYF. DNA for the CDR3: TGTGCCAGCAGTTCCGGGACTCTTACCTACGAGCAGTACTTC.

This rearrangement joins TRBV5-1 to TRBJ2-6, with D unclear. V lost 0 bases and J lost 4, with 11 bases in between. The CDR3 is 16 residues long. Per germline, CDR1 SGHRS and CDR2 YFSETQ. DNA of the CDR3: TGCGCCAGCAGCTTGGCCAGTCTCTCGGGGGCCAACGTCCTGACTTTC. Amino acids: CASSLASLSGANVLTF.

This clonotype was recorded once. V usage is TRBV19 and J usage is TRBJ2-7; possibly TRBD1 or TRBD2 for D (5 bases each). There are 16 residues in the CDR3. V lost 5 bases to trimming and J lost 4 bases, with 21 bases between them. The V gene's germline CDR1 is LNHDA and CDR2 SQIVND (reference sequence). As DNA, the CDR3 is TGTGCCAGTAGTCCCGGACGGGGCCTCATCTTTTACGAGCAGTACTTC. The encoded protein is CASSPGRGLIFYEQYF.

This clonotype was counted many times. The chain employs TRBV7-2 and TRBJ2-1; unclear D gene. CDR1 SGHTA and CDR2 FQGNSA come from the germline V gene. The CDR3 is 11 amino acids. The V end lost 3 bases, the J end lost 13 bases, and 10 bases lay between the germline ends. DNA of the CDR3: TGTGCCAGCAGCTTGGGTTTCACCCAGTTCTTC. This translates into CASSLGFTQFF.

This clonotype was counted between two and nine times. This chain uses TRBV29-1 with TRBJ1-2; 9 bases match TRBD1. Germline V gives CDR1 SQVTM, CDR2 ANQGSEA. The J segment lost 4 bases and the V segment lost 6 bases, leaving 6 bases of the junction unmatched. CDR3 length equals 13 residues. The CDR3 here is CSVGQGNVYGYTF. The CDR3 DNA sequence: TGCAGCGTGGGACAGGGCAACGTCTATGGCTACACCTTC.

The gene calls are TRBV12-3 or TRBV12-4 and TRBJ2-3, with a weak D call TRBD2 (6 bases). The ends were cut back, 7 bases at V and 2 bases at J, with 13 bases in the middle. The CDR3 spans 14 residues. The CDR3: CASKPGLTTDTQYF. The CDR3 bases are TGTGCCAGCAAACCGGGACTTACCACAGATACGCAGTATTTT.

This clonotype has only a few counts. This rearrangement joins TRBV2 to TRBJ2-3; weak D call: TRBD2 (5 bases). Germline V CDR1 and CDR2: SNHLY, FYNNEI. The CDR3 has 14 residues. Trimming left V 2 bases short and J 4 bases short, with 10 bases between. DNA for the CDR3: TGTGCCAGCAGTGAATACGGGGTGGCAGATACGCAGTATTTT. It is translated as CASSEYGVADTQYF.